This TCR beta chain was documented in a study of cytomegalovirus exposure and HLA in healthy donors. For this clone: Its specificity is unknown.

Study results and caveats: Later analysis suggested links between common viral pathogens and several top significant clusters. Equally common other TCR beta chains were less clonally expanded than HLA-associated ones, a later analysis found.

V was pared by 6 bases and J by 15 bases, with 7 bases of the junction left unmatched. Germline V CDR1 and CDR2: MDHEN, SYDVKM. The length of the CDR3 is 13 residues. Amplification used 60 Vbeta primers and 13 Jbeta primers. Assay: immunoSEQ multiplex PCR; the TCRdb copy retains only in-frame clones and omits some. Of 160,000 or so clones listed, approximately 80% were seen once; the top ten hold roughly 2%. This chain links TRBV28 with TRBJ2-4; 14 bases align to TRBD2. The sample was PBMCs. This clonotype originated in a man aged 45-60 years in good health and CMV-seropositive. CDR3 nucleotides: TGTGCCAGCAGACCGGGACTAGCGGGGGTACCGTACTTC. Translating gives CASRPGLAGVPYF.